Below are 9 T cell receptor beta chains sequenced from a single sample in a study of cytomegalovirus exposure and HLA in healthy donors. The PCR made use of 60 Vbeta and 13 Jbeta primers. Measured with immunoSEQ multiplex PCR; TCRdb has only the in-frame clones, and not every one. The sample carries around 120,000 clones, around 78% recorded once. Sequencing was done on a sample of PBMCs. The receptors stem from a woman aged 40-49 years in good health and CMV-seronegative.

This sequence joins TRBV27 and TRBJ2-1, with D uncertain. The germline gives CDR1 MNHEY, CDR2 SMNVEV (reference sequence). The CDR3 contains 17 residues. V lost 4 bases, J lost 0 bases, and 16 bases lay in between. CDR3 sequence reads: CASSSYLRVHSYNEQFF. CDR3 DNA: TGTGCCAGCAGTTCCTACCTTCGCGTTCACTCCTACAATGAGCAGTTCTTC.

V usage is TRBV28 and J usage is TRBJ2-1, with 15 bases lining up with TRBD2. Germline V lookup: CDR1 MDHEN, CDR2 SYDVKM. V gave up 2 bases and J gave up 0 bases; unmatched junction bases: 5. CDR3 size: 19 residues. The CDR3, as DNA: TGTGCCAGCAGTTTAGCCGGGACTAGCGGGGGGAGCTCCTACAATGAGCAGTTCTTC. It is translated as CASSLAGTSGGSSYNEQFF.

The CDR3 here is CASSPPAVSTDTQYF. The CDR3 DNA sequence: TGCGCCAGCAGCCCCCCCGCGGTTAGCACAGATACGCAGTATTTT. The chain links TRBV5-1 to TRBJ2-3; D gene unclear. CDR3 size: 15 residues. Trimming removed 4 bases from V and 0 bases from J, with 12 bases in between. Per germline, CDR1 SGHRS and CDR2 YFSETQ.

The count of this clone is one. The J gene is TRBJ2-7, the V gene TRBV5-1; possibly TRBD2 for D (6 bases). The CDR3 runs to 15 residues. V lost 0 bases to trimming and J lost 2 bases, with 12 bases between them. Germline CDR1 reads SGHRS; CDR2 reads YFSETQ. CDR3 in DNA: TGCGCCAGCAGCTTGGCCTGGGGGGAAACCTACGAGCAGTACTTC. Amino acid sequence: CASSLAWGETYEQYF.

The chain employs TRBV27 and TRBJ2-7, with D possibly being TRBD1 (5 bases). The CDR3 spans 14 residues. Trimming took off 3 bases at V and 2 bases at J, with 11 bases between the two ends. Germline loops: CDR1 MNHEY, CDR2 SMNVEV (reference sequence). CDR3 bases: TGTGCCAGCAGTTTGCTGGACAAAACCTACGAGCAGTACTTC. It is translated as CASSLLDKTYEQYF.

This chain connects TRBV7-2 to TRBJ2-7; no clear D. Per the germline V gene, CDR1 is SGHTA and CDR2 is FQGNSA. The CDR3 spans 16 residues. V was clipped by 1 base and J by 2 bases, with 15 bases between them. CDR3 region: CASSLGSPGLTYEQYF. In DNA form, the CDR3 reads TGTGCCAGCAGCTTAGGCTCTCCGGGTTTGACCTACGAGCAGTACTTC. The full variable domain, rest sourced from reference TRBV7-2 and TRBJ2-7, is GAGVSQSPSNKVTEKGKDVELRCDPISGHTALYWYRQSLGQGLEFLIYFQGNSAPDKSGLPSDRFSAERTGGSVSTLTIQRTQQEDSAVYLCASSLGSPGLTYEQYFGPGTRLTVT.

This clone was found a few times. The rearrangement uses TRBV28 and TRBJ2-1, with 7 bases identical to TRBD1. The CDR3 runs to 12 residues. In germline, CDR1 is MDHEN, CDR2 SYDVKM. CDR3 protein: CATGTERREQFF. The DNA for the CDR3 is TGTGCTACCGGGACAGAGAGGCGAGAGCAGTTCTTC.

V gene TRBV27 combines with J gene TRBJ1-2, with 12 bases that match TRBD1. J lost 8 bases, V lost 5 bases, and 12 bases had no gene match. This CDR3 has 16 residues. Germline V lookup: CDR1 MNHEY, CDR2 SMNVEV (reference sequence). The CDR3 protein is CASSLGQGAGIGGYTF. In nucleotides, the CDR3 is TGTGCCAGCAGTCTGGGACAGGGGGCGGGTATAGGCGGCTACACCTTC.

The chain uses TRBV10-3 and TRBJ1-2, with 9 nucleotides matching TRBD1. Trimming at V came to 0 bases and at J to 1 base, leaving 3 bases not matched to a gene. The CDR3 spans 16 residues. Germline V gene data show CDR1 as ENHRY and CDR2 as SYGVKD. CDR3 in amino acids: CAISESEGQGNYGYTF. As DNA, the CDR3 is TGTGCCATCAGTGAGTCAGAGGGACAGGGTAACTATGGCTACACCTTC.